These 24 T cell receptor beta chains came from one sample sequenced in a study of blood T cell repertoires in COVID-19. TCRdb's copy holds only in-frame clones and misses some; the assay was immunoSEQ multiplex PCR. The table lists about 76,000 clones, around 88% of them singletons. Input material: peripheral blood. The receptors were sampled from a man aged 30 to 45 with acute or convalescent COVID-19.

This clone was picked up one time. This chain links TRBV4-3 with TRBJ2-1, with 8 bases aligning to TRBD2. V lost 0 bases, J lost 4 bases, and 8 bases stayed unmatched. Per the germline V gene, CDR1 is LGHNA and CDR2 is YSLEER. This CDR3 region has 17 residues. CDR3 coding DNA: TGCGCCAGCAGCCAAGATATAGGACTAGCCTTGTACAATGAGCAGTTCTTC. Amino acid sequence: CASSQDIGLALYNEQFF.

Turning to this clone: Other DNA sequences of this sample code for an identical CDR3. This sequence joins TRBV7-9 and TRBJ2-7; 8 nucleotides agree with TRBD1. Germline-derived CDR1 and CDR2 are SEHNR and FQNEAQ (reference sequence). The CDR3 is 11 residues long. V was pared by 5 bases and J by 7 bases, with 1 base of the junction left unmatched. CDR3 coding DNA: TGTGCCAGCAGCCGACAGGGGGAGCAGTACTTC. This codes for CASSRQGEQYF.

The CDR3 DNA reads as TGTGCCAGCAGCGCCACACCGGGACTAGCAGGAAGGATTGGGGGGACAGATACGCAGTATTTT. It codes for CASSATPGLAGRIGGTDTQYF. The J gene is TRBJ2-3, the V gene TRBV9; 9 nucleotides line up with TRBD2. The length of the CDR3 is 21 residues. Germline assignment: CDR1 SGDLS and CDR2 YYNGEE. Losses at the gene ends were 3 bases for V and 3 bases for J; bases not matched to a gene: 23.

This sequence joins TRBV19 and TRBJ1-1, with TRBD1 identical over 8 bases. This CDR3 has 13 residues. With V trimmed by 9 bases and J by 2 bases, 5 bases remained unmatched. Germline lookup yields CDR1 LNHDA and CDR2 SQIVND (reference sequence). CDR3 in DNA: TGTGCCAGCACAGGGGGAAGAAACACTGAAGCTTTCTTT. Protein product: CASTGGRNTEAFF.

V gene TRBV30 combines with J gene TRBJ1-5; D is possibly TRBD1 (6 bases). Germline CDR1 is GTSNPN and CDR2 is SVGIG (reference sequence). This CDR3 contains 14 residues. Trimming took 2 bases from V and 7 from J, leaving 15 bases between them. CDR3 in DNA: TGTGCCTGGAGTAACAGGGTCCAGGGGCAGCCCCAGCATTTT. Its protein product is CAWSNRVQGQPQHF. Looking up the rest from reference TRBV30 and TRBJ1-5 gives the full variable domain: SQTIHQWPATLVQPVGSPLSLECTVEGTSNPNLYWYRQAAGRGLQLLFYSVGIGQISSEVPQNLSASRPQDRQFILSSKKLLLSDSGFYLCAWSNRVQGQPQHFGDGTRLSIL.

The chain links TRBV7-6 to TRBJ2-4, with TRBD1 matching over 9 bases. CDR1 and CDR2 (germline): SGHVS, FNYEAQ. Trimming at V came to 5 bases and at J to 8 bases, leaving 10 bases not matched to a gene. The CDR3 sequence is 15 residues long. Written as DNA, the CDR3 is TGTGCCAGCAGCGAGGGACAGGGAAATGTTGACATTCAGTACTTC. This gives the protein CASSEGQGNVDIQYF. The full variable domain, completed using reference TRBV7-6 and TRBJ2-4, is GAGVSQSPRYKVTKRGQDVALRCDPISGHVSLYWYRQALGQGPEFLTYFNYEAQQDKSGLPNDRFSAERPEGSISTLTIQRTEQRDSAMYRCASSEGQGNVDIQYFGAGTRLSVL.

The V and J genes are TRBV2 and TRBJ2-3; the match to TRBD1 covers 9 bases. In germline, CDR1 is SNHLY, CDR2 FYNNEI. The V and J ends lost 4 bases and 6 bases, in that order; junction bases with no gene match: 5. CDR3 length: 14 residues. The CDR3 DNA follows: TGTGCCAGCAGTGGGGACAGGGAGCGGGATACGCAGTATTTT. Its protein product is CASSGDRERDTQYF.

The chain uses TRBV18 and TRBJ2-7; D is perhaps TRBD2 (6 bases). CDR1 KGHSH and CDR2 LQKENI come from the germline V gene. CDR3 size: 14 residues. Trimming removed 3 bases from V and 1 base from J, with 10 bases in between. In DNA form, the CDR3 reads TGTGCCAGCTCACCCACGGGGACTTCCTACGAGCAGTACTTC. Translated, it gives CASSPTGTSYEQYF. The variable domain in full, with the rest retrieved from reference TRBV18 and TRBJ2-7, is NAGVMQNPRHLVRRRGQEARLRCSPMKGHSHVYWYRQLPEEGLKFMVYLQKENIIDESGMPKERFSAEFPKEGPSILRIQQVVRGDSAAYFCASSPTGTSYEQYFGPGTRLTVT.

The chain recombines TRBV7-3 with TRBJ2-1; 7 bases match TRBD2. This CDR3 is built from 16 residues. After removal of 0 bases from V and 4 bases from J, the junction contained 6 bases not matched to a gene. Germline V gene sequence: CDR1 SGHTA, CDR2 FQGTGA. The CDR3 DNA reads as TGTGCCAGCAGCTTAACACGAGCGGGACGGTACAATGAGCAGTTCTTC. Translating gives CASSLTRAGRYNEQFF.

J is TRBJ2-7 and V is TRBV5-4, with TRBD1 identical over 9 bases. The CDR3 is 15 residues long. Trimming at V came to 3 bases and at J to 2 bases, leaving 6 bases not matched to a gene. Germline CDR1 is SGHNT and CDR2 is YYREEE (reference sequence). CDR3 residues: CASSSRTGEAYEQYF. The CDR3 DNA reads as TGTGCCAGCAGCTCAAGGACAGGGGAGGCCTACGAGCAGTACTTC.

V usage is TRBV7-8 and J usage is TRBJ2-7, with TRBD2 as a possible D gene (6 bases). V lost 3 bases and J 3 bases, leaving 12 bases between the germline ends. The CDR3 is 14 amino acids. Germline-derived CDR1 and CDR2 are SGHVS and FQNEAQ. The CDR3 loop reads CASSLVGTLYEQYF. The CDR3, as DNA: TGTGCCAGCAGCTTGGTCGGGACTCTCTACGAGCAGTACTTC.

The chain uses TRBV11-2 and TRBJ2-5; D may be TRBD2 (5 bases). V was cut by 3 bases and J by 4 bases, with 12 bases left in between. The germline gives CDR1 SGHAT, CDR2 FQNNGV. The CDR3 runs 14 residues. This chain's CDR3 is CASSLEENPETQYF. DNA for the CDR3: TGTGCCAGCAGCTTGGAGGAGAACCCAGAGACCCAGTACTTC.

This clone was counted a few times. The rearrangement links TRBV7-2 to TRBJ1-5, with 7 positions matching TRBD1. V shed 3 bases and J 0 bases; nucleotides not matched to a gene: 5. Germline-derived CDR1 and CDR2 are SGHTA and FQGNSA. The CDR3 sequence is 16 residues long. In nucleotides, the CDR3 is TGTGCCAGCAGCTTGCAGGGGGGCGGTAGCAATCAGCCCCAGCATTTT. Its translation is CASSLQGGGSNQPQHF. The variable domain in full, with the rest retrieved from reference TRBV7-2 and TRBJ1-5, is GAGVSQSPSNKVTEKGKDVELRCDPISGHTALYWYRQSLGQGLEFLIYFQGNSAPDKSGLPSDRFSAERTGGSVSTLTIQRTQQEDSAVYLCASSLQGGGSNQPQHFGDGTRLSIL.

The rearrangement uses TRBV28 and TRBJ2-6, with D possibly being TRBD1 (5 bases). Germline V gene data show CDR1 as MDHEN and CDR2 as SYDVKM. V was trimmed by 7 bases and J by 2 bases, leaving 12 bases between them. The CDR3 runs to 15 residues. This CDR3 is CASTDQGAGANVLTF. Here the CDR3 DNA reads TGTGCCAGCACCGACCAGGGCGCTGGGGCCAACGTCCTGACTTTC.

V is TRBV30 and J is TRBJ1-2, with TRBD1 as a possible D gene (6 bases). Trimming removed 0 bases from V and 4 bases from J, with 12 bases in between. The CDR3 spans 14 residues. CDR1 and CDR2 from the germline V gene are GTSNPN and SVGIG (reference sequence). The CDR3 nucleotides read TGTGCCTGGAGTGTACAGGGAGCCTTCTATGGCTACACCTTC. It yields the protein CAWSVQGAFYGYTF.

J is TRBJ1-1 and V is TRBV28; possibly TRBD1 for D (5 bases). The CDR3 extends over 12 amino acids. Germline V gene data show CDR1 as MDHEN and CDR2 as SYDVKM. The V end lost 6 bases, the J end lost 11 bases, and 16 bases lay between the germline ends. This CDR3 is CASRIGVGGAFF. CDR3 DNA sequence: TGTGCCAGCAGGATAGGGGTGGGGGGTGCTTTCTTT.

The chain uses TRBV9 and TRBJ2-6; possible D gene TRBD1, 6 bases. CDR1 and CDR2 (germline): SGDLS, YYNGEE. The V end was cut by 2 bases, the J end by 3 bases, with 12 bases between. This CDR3 region has 16 residues. This CDR3 is CASSVIQGRGANVLTF. Written as DNA, the CDR3 is TGTGCCAGCAGCGTCATACAGGGCCGTGGGGCCAACGTCCTGACTTTC.

The chain uses TRBV24-1 and TRBJ1-2, with 7 bases that match TRBD1. CDR1 and CDR2 from the germline V gene are KGHDR and SFDVKD. Trimming removed 0 bases from V and 4 bases from J; junction bases left unmatched: 4. CDR3 length equals 15 residues. The CDR3 region is CATSDLPGGIYGYTF. The CDR3 bases are TGTGCCACCAGTGATTTGCCAGGGGGGATCTATGGCTACACCTTC.

The rearrangement uses TRBV23-1 and TRBJ2-5, with 7 bases fitting TRBD2. TRBV23-1 is an open reading frame, and its role is uncertain. J gave up 5 bases and V 0 bases, and 9 bases lay outside the gene matches. CDR3 size: 16 residues. The CDR3 sequence: CASSQSWLAVGETQYF. The CDR3 DNA sequence: TGCGCCAGCAGTCAATCGTGGCTAGCGGTTGGGGAGACCCAGTACTTC.

Note on this clone: The DNA is left out, because the CDR3 cannot be placed on it with certainty; the CDR3 is given as TCRdb lists it. This rearrangement joins TRBV3-1 (or the pseudogene TRBV3-2) to TRBJ2-1; the table gives TRBD2 as D, unverified against the DNA. Germline assignment: CDR1 LGHDT and CDR2 YNNKEL (reference sequence). The CDR3 is 12 residues long, counting both termini. Here the CDR3 reads CASSQVGGGAFF.

The gene calls are TRBV19 and TRBJ1-4; 8 nucleotides agree with TRBD1. Germline V gene sequence: CDR1 LNHDA, CDR2 SQIVND (reference sequence). The CDR3 is made up of 14 amino acids. V trimming: 9 bases; J trimming: 7 bases; junction bases outside the gene matches: 10. The CDR3 region has the DNA TGTGCCAGCCGACCGGACAGGGTACTTGAAAAACTGTTTTTT. Amino acid sequence: CASRPDRVLEKLFF.

The chain links TRBV7-8 to TRBJ2-7, with D possibly matching TRBD2 (6 bases). The germline V and J ends were trimmed by 6 bases and 4 bases, with 28 bases remaining between them. The germline V gene has CDR1 SGHVS and CDR2 FQNEAQ. This CDR3 contains 18 residues. The CDR3 DNA reads TGTGCCAGCAGAGGTGGCTGGGGGGAATTGAACAAAACGTACGAGCAGTACTTC. Its translation is CASRGGWGELNKTYEQYF.

The rearrangement joins TRBV28 to TRBJ2-7, with D possibly matching TRBD2 (6 bases). V was trimmed by 5 bases and J by 6 bases, leaving 23 bases between them. The germline CDR1 and CDR2 sequences are MDHEN and SYDVKM. The CDR3 length is 16 residues. CDR3 region: CASSLPIADLGIEQYF. Here the CDR3 DNA reads TGTGCCAGCAGTCTGCCCATAGCGGACCTCGGGATCGAGCAGTACTTC.

The chain carries TRBV6-1 and TRBJ2-2, with D possibly being TRBD1 (6 bases). Germline CDR1 is MNHNS and CDR2 is SASEGT. Trimming cost V 7 bases and J 4 bases, with 10 bases left between them. The CDR3 sequence is 13 residues long. The CDR3 coding sequence is TGTGCCAGCATACAGGGCGGCACCGGGGAGCTGTTTTTT. Amino acids: CASIQGGTGELFF.